This TCR beta chain appears in the sequencing data of a study of blood T cell repertoires in COVID-19. V dropped 1 base and J dropped 9; count of bases not matched to a gene: 5. Looked up from germline, CDR1 is SGHTA and CDR2 is FQGTGA. The CDR3 has 14 amino acids. Using immunoSEQ multiplex PCR, the repertoire was profiled, and TCRdb retains in-frame clones only, with some absent. Counted here are under 250,000 clones, over 70% occurring once; the ten biggest clones make up about 4%. The table lists this clone with a few counts. V is TRBV7-3 and J is TRBJ2-1; 8 bases fit TRBD2. The specimen sequenced was PBMCs or T cells enriched from blood (not recorded which). The clonotype was recovered from a woman under 40 who had been exposed to COVID-19. This CDR3 reads CASSLSRTSREQFF. The CDR3 coding sequence is TGTGCCAGCAGCTTAAGTAGGACTAGCCGTGAGCAGTTCTTC.